The 18 T cell receptor beta chains in this list originate from one sample, sequenced in a study of cytomegalovirus exposure and HLA in healthy donors (dated by TCRdb to about 2017). Library preparation employed the immunoSEQ multiplex PCR assay. For the multiplex PCR, a mixture combining 60 forward primers for TCR Vbeta segments and 13 reverse primers for TCR Jbeta segments was used. TCRdb provides this immuneACCESS table in a form limited to in-frame rearrangements. Some clones are lacking; in checked studies, under half of them reflect an unresolved V gene, and why the rest are absent is not known. This sample is represented by about 130,000 clones; about four fifths of them were singletons. The ten largest account for roughly 5% of the sample. Sequenced sample: PBMCs. Receptor source: a man under 40 in good health and CMV-seronegative.

This chain links TRBV11-2 with TRBJ2-7; D gene uncertain. Germline V gene lookup returns CDR1 SGHAT and CDR2 FQNNGV. Trimming removed 5 bases at V and 1 base at J, with 9 bases between. The CDR3 extends over 13 amino acids. CDR3 region: CASSLLYSYEQYF. CDR3 bases: TGTGCCAGCAGCCTTCTGTATTCCTACGAGCAGTACTTC.

This clone appeared once. V is TRBV11-2 and J is TRBJ2-5; D remains ambiguous. Germline V lookup: CDR1 SGHAT, CDR2 FQNNGV. The CDR3 sequence is 15 residues long. V gave up 5 bases and J gave up 5 bases, with 18 bases separating them. CDR3 coding DNA: TGTGCCAGCAGCGCTAGAACTACGAAAACGGAGACCCAGTACTTC. Its translation is CASSARTTKTETQYF. The full variable domain, with the rest looked up from reference TRBV11-2 and TRBJ2-5, is EAGVAQSPRYKIIEKRQSVAFWCNPISGHATLYWYQQILGQGPKLLIQFQNNGVVDDSQLPKDRFSAERLKGVDSTLKIQPAKLEDSAVYLCASSARTTKTETQYFGPGTRLLVL.

The V call is TRBV4-2, the J call TRBJ1-5; D may be TRBD1 (6 bases). Trimming took off 0 bases at V and 4 bases at J, with 16 bases between the two ends. The CDR3 runs 17 residues. CDR1 and CDR2 (germline): LGHNA, YNFKEQ. The CDR3 spells CASSQDLDSGRNQPQHF. CDR3 in DNA: TGTGCCAGCAGCCAAGATCTGGACAGCGGGAGAAATCAGCCCCAGCATTTT.

The chain carries TRBV7-2 and TRBJ2-1, with TRBD2 matching over 8 bases. The germline CDR1 and CDR2 sequences are SGHTA and FQGNSA. The CDR3 totals 15 residues. J gave up 5 bases and V 2 bases, and 5 bases lay outside the gene matches. This CDR3 reads CASSLLLAVNNEQFF. For the CDR3, the DNA is TGTGCCAGCAGCTTATTACTAGCGGTGAACAATGAGCAGTTCTTC.

This CDR3 reads CSVGRTGSSYEQYF. In nucleotides, the CDR3 is TGCAGCGTGGGAAGGACAGGAAGCTCCTACGAGCAGTACTTC. This rearrangement joins TRBV29-1 to TRBJ2-7, with 7 bases matching TRBD1. CDR3 size: 14 residues. Trimming at V came to 6 bases and at J to 0 bases, leaving 8 bases not matched to a gene. Germline lookup yields CDR1 SQVTM and CDR2 ANQGSEA.

This sequence joins TRBV9 and TRBJ1-1; D is ambiguous. The CDR3 extends over 13 amino acids. V was clipped by 4 bases and J by 5 bases, with 12 bases between them. The germline V gene encodes CDR1 SGDLS and CDR2 YYNGEE. The CDR3 protein is CASSPSLWTEAFF. DNA of the CDR3: TGTGCCAGCAGCCCGAGTCTTTGGACTGAAGCTTTCTTT.

V is TRBV28 and J is TRBJ1-5, with 9 bases matching TRBD1. V dropped 6 bases and J dropped 0; count of bases not matched to a gene: 9. Germline V lookup: CDR1 MDHEN, CDR2 SYDVKM. CDR3 length equals 17 residues. The chain's CDR3 is CASRSGQGTYSNQPQHF. Written as DNA, the CDR3 is TGTGCCAGCAGGTCGGGACAGGGTACCTATAGCAATCAGCCCCAGCATTTT. Together with reference TRBV28 and TRBJ1-5, the CDR3 gives the full variable domain: DVKVTQSSRYLVKRTGEKVFLECVQDMDHENMFWYRQDPGLGLRLIYFSYDVKMKEKGDIPEGYSVSREKKERFSLILESASTNQTSMYLCASRSGQGTYSNQPQHFGDGTRLSIL.

This clone was counted only a few times. This chain joins TRBV6-5 and TRBJ1-5; possibly TRBD1 for D (6 bases). Germline CDR1 is MNHEY and CDR2 is SVGAGI. The ends were cut back, 6 bases at V and 2 bases at J, with 14 bases in the middle. The CDR3 sequence is 15 residues long. Here the CDR3 DNA reads TGTGCCAGCAGCTTACAGGGTTTCGGCAATCAGCCCCAGCATTTT. It translates to CASSLQGFGNQPQHF.

This clone was seen only once. V gene TRBV6-1 combines with J gene TRBJ1-5; 7 nucleotides agree with TRBD1. Trimming cost V 4 bases and J 4 bases; bases outside gene matches: 10. CDR3 length equals 16 residues. Germline V gene lookup returns CDR1 MNHNS and CDR2 SASEGT. The DNA for the CDR3 is TGTGCCAGCAGTGGCCGAAAGGGACAGTGGAATCAGCCCCAGCATTTT. This sequence encodes CASSGRKGQWNQPQHF.

This chain links TRBV4-2 with TRBJ2-1; 9 bases line up with TRBD2. Germline CDR1 LGHNA, CDR2 YNFKEQ. The V segment lost 0 bases and the J segment 0 bases; nucleotides outside the gene matches: 0. The CDR3 has 16 residues. The CDR3 DNA is TGTGCCAGCAGCCAAGAGACTAGCGGCTCCTACAATGAGCAGTTCTTC. Protein: CASSQETSGSYNEQFF.

The J gene is TRBJ2-3, the V gene TRBV4-1; 7 bases are shared with TRBD1. The CDR3 loop spans 15 amino acids. Trimming cost V 3 bases and J 2 bases; bases outside gene matches: 5. The germline CDR1 and CDR2 sequences are MGHRA and YSYEKL. The chain's CDR3 is CASSQGQPDTDTQYF. For the CDR3, the DNA is TGCGCCAGCAGCCAGGGACAGCCCGACACAGATACGCAGTATTTT.

V usage is TRBV6-5 and J usage is TRBJ2-5; D is perhaps TRBD2 (5 bases). The germline CDR1 and CDR2 sequences are MNHEY and SVGAGI. The V gene lost 4 bases and the J gene lost 7 bases, with 19 bases spanning the gap. This CDR3 region has 15 residues. CDR3 bases: TGTGCCAGCAGTTCCGGAATCGCAGGCGGAGGGACCCAGTACTTC. This sequence encodes CASSSGIAGGGTQYF.

This clone was seen a handful of times. The chain is built from TRBV2 and TRBJ2-7, with TRBD1 matching 10 bases. The V gene's germline CDR1 is SNHLY and CDR2 FYNNEI. The CDR3 has 13 residues. The trim removed 8 bases at V and 3 bases at J, leaving 4 bases unmatched. This CDR3 reads CASRQGAGYEQYF. In DNA form, the CDR3 reads TGTGCCAGCCGACAGGGGGCAGGCTACGAGCAGTACTTC.

This clone was seen only once. The gene calls are TRBV7-2 and TRBJ1-2; TRBD1 aligns across 8 bases. V was clipped by 4 bases and J by 4 bases; unmatched bases: 17. The germline gives CDR1 SGHTA, CDR2 FQGNSA. The CDR3 runs 18 residues. DNA of the CDR3: TGTGCCAGCAGCTCCCCGGGACAGGAGGCAAGCGTGAGCTATGGCTACACCTTC. The encoded protein is CASSSPGQEASVSYGYTF.

J is TRBJ1-1 and V is TRBV5-4; D call uncertain. Trimming stripped 0 bases from V and 4 bases from J, with 10 bases between. There are 14 residues in the CDR3. Per germline, CDR1 SGHNT and CDR2 YYREEE (reference sequence). The CDR3 loop is CASSLAAGSTEAFF. As DNA, the CDR3 is TGTGCCAGCAGCTTGGCCGCAGGCAGCACTGAAGCTTTCTTT.

The chain joins TRBV6-6 to TRBJ1-1; possible D gene TRBD1, 5 bases. There are 15 residues in the CDR3. CDR1 and CDR2 from the germline V gene are MNHNY and SVGAGI (reference sequence). V shed 4 bases and J shed 0 bases, with 12 bases lying between them. DNA of the CDR3: TGTGCCAGCAGTTCGGGGGTAGGAATGAACACTGAAGCTTTCTTT. Translated: CASSSGVGMNTEAFF.

This chain joins TRBV29-1 and TRBJ2-5; 12 nucleotides line up with TRBD1. Germline assignment: CDR1 SQVTM and CDR2 ANQGSEA. There are 16 residues in the CDR3. V trimming: 1 base; J trimming: 5 bases; junction bases outside the gene matches: 8. CDR3 in DNA: TGCAGCGTTGAAGGGGGGGACAGGGGGCTAGCGGAGACCCAGTACTTC. Protein sequence: CSVEGGDRGLAETQYF.

Here the CDR3 DNA reads TGTGCCAGCAGCTTGGGTGCGGGGGGGCCTTTGTACAATGAGCAGTTCTTC. Residues: CASSLGAGGPLYNEQFF. The V gene is TRBV5-6, the J gene TRBJ2-1, with TRBD2 identical over 9 bases. The germline gives CDR1 SGHDT, CDR2 YYEEEE. This CDR3 spans 17 amino acids. Germline trimming cut 0 bases from V and 4 bases from J; bases unmatched to any gene: 8.